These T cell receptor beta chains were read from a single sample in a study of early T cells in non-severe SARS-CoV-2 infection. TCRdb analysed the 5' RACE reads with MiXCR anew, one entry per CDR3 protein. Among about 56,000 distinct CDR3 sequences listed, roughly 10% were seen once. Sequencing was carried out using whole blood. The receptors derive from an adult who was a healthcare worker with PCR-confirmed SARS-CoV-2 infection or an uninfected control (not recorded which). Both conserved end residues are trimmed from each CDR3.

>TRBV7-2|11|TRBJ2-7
ASSYRDSYEQY
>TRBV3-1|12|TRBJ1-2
ASSQDRTYYGYT
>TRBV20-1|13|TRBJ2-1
SARWLAGGNNEQF
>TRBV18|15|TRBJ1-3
ASSPGAGRSAGNTIY
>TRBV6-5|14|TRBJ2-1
ASSYGGLADNNEQF
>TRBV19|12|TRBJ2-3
AISSAGATDTQY
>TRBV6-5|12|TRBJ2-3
ATQGPGVSDTQY
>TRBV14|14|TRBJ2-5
ASSHQSIYLQETQY
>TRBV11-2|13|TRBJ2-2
ASRRPGQGTGELF
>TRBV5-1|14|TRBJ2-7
ASSRLTSGISYEQY
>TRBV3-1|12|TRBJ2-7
ASSTRLASYEQY
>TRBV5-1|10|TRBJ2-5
ASSLVQETQY
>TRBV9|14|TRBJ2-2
ASSVARQGSTGELF
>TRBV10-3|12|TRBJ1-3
AITPRGTGNTIY
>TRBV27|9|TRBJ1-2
ASSLKVGYT
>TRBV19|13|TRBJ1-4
ASTQTGTFGEKLF
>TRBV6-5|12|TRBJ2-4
ASSPPGARNIQY
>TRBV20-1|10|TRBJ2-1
SARDGADEQF
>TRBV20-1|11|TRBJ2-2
SARETAVGELF
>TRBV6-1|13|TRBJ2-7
ASKRPGQVSYEQY
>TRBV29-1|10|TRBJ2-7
SVESLAGEQY
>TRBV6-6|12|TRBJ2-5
ASSYRDKQETQY
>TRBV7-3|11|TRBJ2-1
ASSSGWGNEQF
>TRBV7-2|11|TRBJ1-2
ASSFQGLGGYT
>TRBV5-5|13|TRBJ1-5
ASSWTGGFNPPQH
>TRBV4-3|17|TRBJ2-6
ASSKEGGLTLVGANVLT
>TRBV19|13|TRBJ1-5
ASSIEGSPNQPQH
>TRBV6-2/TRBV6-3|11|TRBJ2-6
ATSITGANVLT
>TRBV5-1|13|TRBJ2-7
ASSLSPGTGAEQY
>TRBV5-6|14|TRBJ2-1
ASSWVAGKTYNEQF
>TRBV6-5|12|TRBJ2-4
ASTPGQGGNIQY
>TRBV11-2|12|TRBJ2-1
ASSLAVGSNEQF
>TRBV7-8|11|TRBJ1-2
ASSLAWTGGYT
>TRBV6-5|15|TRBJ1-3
ASSYTAAGTSGNTIY
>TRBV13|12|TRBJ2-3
ASSFMAWTDTQY
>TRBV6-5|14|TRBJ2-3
ASSYLPYKRTDTQY
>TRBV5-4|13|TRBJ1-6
ASSQGGSDNSPLH
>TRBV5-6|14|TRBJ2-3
ASSGGTDGLTDTQY
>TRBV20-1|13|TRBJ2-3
SAPRRERGTDTQY
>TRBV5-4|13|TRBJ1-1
AGLDRGWRNTEAF
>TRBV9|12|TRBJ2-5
ASSVGEQDETQY
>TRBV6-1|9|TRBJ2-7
AGGRTYEQY
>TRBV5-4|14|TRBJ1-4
ASSVNRGRTNEKLF
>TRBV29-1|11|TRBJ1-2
SVEDAGGDGYT
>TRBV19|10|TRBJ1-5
ASSPRNQPQH
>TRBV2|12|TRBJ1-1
ASSVSDLNTEAF
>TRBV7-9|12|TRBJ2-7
ASSIGTSTYEQY
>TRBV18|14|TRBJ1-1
ASSPPKGGMNTEAF
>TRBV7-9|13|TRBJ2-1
ASNKGTGNNEWQF
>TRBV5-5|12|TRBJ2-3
ASLQGLGTDTQY
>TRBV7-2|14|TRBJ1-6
ASSFGPGGTNSPLH
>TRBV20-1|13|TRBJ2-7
SAREARTGIREQY
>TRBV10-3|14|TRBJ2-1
AISQASGSSYNEQF